Shown below are 22 T cell receptor beta chains from a single sample sequenced in a study of blood T cell repertoires in COVID-19. Only in-frame clones appear in the TCRdb table, and some are missing; sequencing was by immunoSEQ multiplex PCR. Of approximately 170,000 clones in the sample, approximately 79% were seen once. The sequenced sample consisted of peripheral blood. The receptors stem from a woman between 45 and 65 years old with acute or convalescent COVID-19.

This clone was observed a handful of times. This chain uses TRBV20-1 with TRBJ2-3; D uncertain. CDR1 and CDR2 from the germline V gene are DFQATT and SNEGSKA (reference sequence). The CDR3 is 18 amino acids. V dropped 4 bases and J dropped 1 base, with 24 bases sitting between them. The CDR3 reads CSAIDRSGWVVGTDTQYF. For the CDR3, the DNA is TGCAGTGCTATTGATCGATCAGGATGGGTCGTAGGCACAGATACGCAGTATTTT.

This rearrangement joins TRBV3-1 (or the pseudogene TRBV3-2) to TRBJ2-3; 8 bases line up with TRBD2. With V trimmed by 8 bases and J by 2 bases, 18 bases remained unmatched. Looked up from germline, CDR1 is LGHDT and CDR2 is YNNKEL (reference sequence). The CDR3 spans 18 residues. CDR3 sequence: CASGPGTRRARDTDTQYF. CDR3 DNA sequence: TGTGCCAGCGGACCCGGGACTAGACGGGCCCGGGACACAGATACGCAGTATTTT.

The rearrangement joins TRBV7-2 to TRBJ2-3; D is perhaps TRBD2 (5 bases). Per the germline V gene, CDR1 is SGHTA and CDR2 is FQGNSA. The CDR3 contains 15 residues. V lost 1 base, J lost 3 bases, and 11 bases lay in between. The CDR3 region is CASSLDLGETDTQYF. In nucleotides, the CDR3 is TGTGCCAGCAGCTTAGATCTCGGGGAGACAGATACGCAGTATTTT.

Details on this clone: An end of the junction does not agree with germline; a read error may underlie this. The chain links TRBV18 to TRBJ1-1; 7 positions agree with TRBD1. Germline assignment: CDR1 KGHSH and CDR2 LQKENI. The CDR3 is 12 amino acids. The CDR3 DNA follows: TGTGCCAGCTCACCCCTAGGGACAGAGCCCTCCTTT. This sequence encodes CASSPLGTEPSF.

The V gene is TRBV27, the J gene TRBJ2-7; D is ambiguous. This CDR3 spans 15 amino acids. Germline lookup yields CDR1 MNHEY and CDR2 SMNVEV (reference sequence). Trimming removed 5 bases at V and 1 base at J, with 15 bases between. CDR3 amino acids: CASSATRLSSYEQYF. The DNA for the CDR3 is TGTGCCAGCAGTGCCACTCGACTGAGTTCCTACGAGCAGTACTTC.

There are many counts of this clone. The CDR3 region is CASSDLAGVSTDTQYF. The CDR3 coding sequence is TGTGCCAGCAGTGACTTAGCGGGAGTGTCCACAGATACGCAGTATTTT. V and J are TRBV6-4 and TRBJ2-3; 9 nucleotides match TRBD2. The CDR3 runs 16 residues. The V gene's germline CDR1 is MRHNA and CDR2 SNTAGT. V shed 1 base and J 2 bases; nucleotides not matched to a gene: 4.

The chain joins TRBV7-8 to TRBJ1-6; 7 bases map to TRBD1. Germline V CDR1 and CDR2: SGHVS, FQNEAQ. This CDR3 comprises 15 residues. V dropped 1 base and J dropped 5; count of bases not matched to a gene: 2. In nucleotides, the CDR3 is TGTGCCAGCAGCTTAGAAGGGACAGATAATTCACCCCTCCACTTT. This sequence encodes CASSLEGTDNSPLHF.

The chain uses TRBV6-5 and TRBJ2-7, with 9 bases aligning to TRBD1. There are 15 residues in the CDR3. The junction had 6 bases not matched to a gene; V was cut back by 5 bases and J by 1 base. CDR1 MNHEY and CDR2 SVGAGI come from the germline V gene. CDR3 loop: CASSNTGTGSYEQYF. As DNA, the CDR3 is TGTGCCAGCAGTAATACCGGGACAGGGTCCTACGAGCAGTACTTC.

On this clone: The junction departs from the called germline gene at one end, perhaps through a read error. The same CDR3 also results from other DNA sequences found in this sample. V usage is TRBV2 and J usage is TRBJ2-7; D unclear. Per the germline V gene, CDR1 is SNHLY and CDR2 is FYNNEI. This CDR3 is 13 amino acids long. CDR3 DNA sequence: TGCGCCAGCAGTGAGGCGGCGTCATACGAGCAGTACTTC. Translated, it gives CASSEAASYEQYF.

V and J are TRBV24-1 and TRBJ2-1; D may be TRBD1 (6 bases). The CDR3 is made up of 13 amino acids. Trimming shortened V by 3 bases and J by 7 bases, and 9 bases separated the two germline ends. Germline V gene lookup returns CDR1 KGHDR and CDR2 SFDVKD. The CDR3 region is CATSDGGRNEQFF. The CDR3 nucleotides read TGTGCCACCAGTGATGGGGGCCGGAATGAGCAGTTCTTC.

This clone appeared once. The chain has TRBV28 and TRBJ1-1; 7 bases match TRBD1. CDR1 MDHEN and CDR2 SYDVKM come from the germline V gene. Germline trimming cut 4 bases from V and 5 bases from J; bases unmatched to any gene: 10. The length of the CDR3 is 15 residues. The CDR3 region is CASSSITGAWTEAFF. CDR3 sequence (DNA): TGTGCCAGCAGTTCGATTACAGGGGCTTGGACTGAAGCTTTCTTT.

This clone has a single count. The chain recombines TRBV29-1 with TRBJ1-5; 7 nucleotides match TRBD1. Germline CDR1 is SQVTM and CDR2 is ANQGSEA. The CDR3 has 15 amino acids. V lost 4 bases, J lost 0 bases, and 6 bases stayed unmatched. CDR3 sequence: CSVGDSTNSNQPQHF. The CDR3 DNA reads as TGCAGCGTTGGGGACAGCACAAATAGCAATCAGCCCCAGCATTTT.

The rearrangement uses TRBV30 and TRBJ2-5, with TRBD2 identical over 8 bases. CDR1 GTSNPN and CDR2 SVGIG come from the germline V gene (reference sequence). V shed 4 bases and J 5 bases; nucleotides not matched to a gene: 12. The CDR3 runs 15 residues. CDR3 protein: CAWKPGLVDSETQYF. In DNA form, the CDR3 reads TGTGCCTGGAAACCGGGACTAGTCGACTCGGAGACCCAGTACTTC. The full variable domain, completed using reference TRBV30 and TRBJ2-5, is SQTIHQWPATLVQPVGSPLSLECTVEGTSNPNLYWYRQAAGRGLQLLFYSVGIGQISSEVPQNLSASRPQDRQFILSSKKLLLSDSGFYLCAWKPGLVDSETQYFGPGTRLLVL.

The chain combines TRBV27 with TRBJ1-1; 9 bases map to TRBD1. Germline trimming cut 5 bases from V and 5 bases from J; bases unmatched to any gene: 6. This CDR3 contains 14 residues. CDR1 MNHEY and CDR2 SMNVEV come from the germline V gene (reference sequence). The DNA for the CDR3 is TGTGCCAGCAGTCTACAGGGGGCGCGTACTGAAGCTTTCTTT. It codes for CASSLQGARTEAFF.

This chain connects TRBV28 to TRBJ1-6; 8 bases match TRBD1. Germline V gene lookup returns CDR1 MDHEN and CDR2 SYDVKM. V lost 6 bases and J lost 10; bases outside the gene matches: 8. The CDR3 is 14 residues long. The CDR3: CASRKTGAESPLHF. The CDR3 DNA reads TGTGCCAGCAGAAAGACAGGGGCGGAATCACCCCTCCACTTT.

This chain joins TRBV19 and TRBJ1-2; D ambiguous. This CDR3 has 10 amino acids. Trimming pared 8 bases from V and 5 bases from J, leaving 6 bases between. From germline, CDR1 is LNHDA and CDR2 SQIVND (reference sequence). The CDR3 nucleotides read TGTGCCAGTGGGGAGTATGGCTACACCTTC. Protein product: CASGEYGYTF. Filled out from reference TRBV19 and TRBJ1-2, the complete variable domain reads DGGITQSPKYLFRKEGQNVTLSCEQNLNHDAMYWYRQDPGQGLRLIYYSQIVNDFQKGDIAEGYSVSREKKESFPLTVTSAQKNPTAFYLCASGEYGYTFGSGTRLTVV.

The chain recombines TRBV4-3 with TRBJ2-1; the D gene is possibly TRBD2 (5 bases). The CDR3 loop spans 14 amino acids. V lost 3 bases to trimming and J lost 5 bases, with 11 bases between them. Germline CDR1 and CDR2: LGHNA and YSLEER. The CDR3 sequence is CASSQGWGDNEQFF. CDR3 in DNA: TGCGCCAGCAGCCAGGGATGGGGAGACAATGAGCAGTTCTTC.

This sequence joins TRBV7-2 and TRBJ1-1; D perhaps matches TRBD1 (5 bases). V was shortened by 4 bases and J by 2 bases, with 14 bases between the two germline ends. The germline CDR1 and CDR2 sequences are SGHTA and FQGNSA. CDR3 size: 15 residues. The CDR3 bases are TGTGCCAGCAGCTACGAGAGACAGCCCAACACTGAAGCTTTCTTT. Translating gives CASSYERQPNTEAFF.

The chain carries TRBV11-3 and TRBJ2-2, with TRBD1 matching over 8 bases. Germline V lookup: CDR1 SGHNT, CDR2 YENEEA. The CDR3 runs 15 residues. Germline trimming cut 4 bases from V and 3 bases from J; bases unmatched to any gene: 4. The CDR3 nucleotides read TGTGCCAGCAGCTCCGGGACAGGAGACACCGGGGAGCTGTTTTTT. Its protein product is CASSSGTGDTGELFF.

The rearrangement uses TRBV5-1 and TRBJ2-4; the match to TRBD1 covers 9 bases. CDR1 and CDR2 (germline): SGHRS, YFSETQ. The CDR3 is 14 residues long. After removal of 0 bases from V and 13 bases from J, the junction contained 8 bases not matched to a gene. The CDR3 is CASSLETGGVPQYF. Here the CDR3 DNA reads TGCGCCAGCAGCTTGGAAACAGGGGGCGTACCGCAGTACTTC.

CDR3 in DNA: TGTGCCAGCTCACCCCAGGCGATGAACACTGAAGCTTTCTTT. This gives the protein CASSPQAMNTEAFF. The chain has TRBV18 and TRBJ1-1; D is uncertain. The V gene lost 3 bases and the J gene lost 0 bases, with 8 bases spanning the gap. The CDR3 has 14 amino acids. The V gene's germline CDR1 is KGHSH and CDR2 LQKENI.

The genes are TRBV7-2 and TRBJ1-2; D might be TRBD1 (6 bases). CDR1 is SGHTA and CDR2 is FQGNSA in the germline V gene. CDR3 size: 16 residues. V lost 1 base to trimming and J lost 1 base, with 13 bases between them. In DNA form, the CDR3 reads TGTGCCAGCAGCTTAGACGGGGGGCTTTTTAACTATGGCTACACCTTC. Its translation is CASSLDGGLFNYGYTF.